The clone carrying this TCR beta chain was counted between two and nine times. Its antigen is unidentified. Time point noted: newly diagnosed GD, antithyroid drugs for less than 3 months. The TCR library was made from RNA extracted from PBMCs. Patient provenance is recorded as an endocrinology department in Xi'an, China. The data derive from a study of regulatory T cells in long-lasting Graves disease. Investigators prepared the TCR beta libraries by applying iRepertoire HTBI primers and Arm-PCR of CDR3 regions. TCRdb fed the multiplex PCR reads into MiXCR, producing one record per CDR3 protein. Found here are fewer than 400,000 distinct CDR3 sequences, about 18% of them singletons; the top ten hold roughly 40%. Study outcomes and limitations: Persistent Graves' patients showed less TCR diversity than newly diagnosed ones.

This clonotype was obtained from a female donor with Graves disease. The specimen was peripheral blood mononuclear cells (PBMCs), collected at new diagnosis, from a patient treated with antithyroid drugs.

The CDR3 sequence is CASRKGIYGYTF. CDR3 bases: TGTGCCAGTAGGAAGGGAATTTATGGCTACACCTTC. The chain combines TRBV19 with TRBJ1-2, with D unresolved. The CDR3 contains 12 residues. The V and J ends lost 6 bases and 5 bases respectively, with 10 bases between them. The germline CDR1 and CDR2 sequences are LNHDA and SQIVND (reference sequence).